The 30 T cell receptor beta chains in this list originate from one sample, sequenced in a study of cytomegalovirus exposure and HLA in healthy donors. Both 60 Vbeta primers and 13 Jbeta primers went into the PCR. Repertoires were generated with immunoSEQ multiplex PCR, while TCRdb's copy carries only in-frame clones and drops some. Here the sample spans approximately 280,000 clones, more than 80% being singletons. The sample comprised PBMCs. All receptors come from a man aged 35 to 55 in good health and CMV-seropositive.

This rearrangement joins TRBV7-9 to TRBJ2-1, with 8 positions matching TRBD2. The CDR3 covers 18 residues. J gave up 0 bases and V 5 bases, and 12 bases lay outside the gene matches. Looked up from germline, CDR1 is SEHNR and CDR2 is FQNEAQ (reference sequence). The CDR3 here is CASSRGTSRLGSYNEQFF. For the CDR3, the DNA is TGTGCCAGCAGCCGAGGGACTAGTCGTTTGGGCTCCTACAATGAGCAGTTCTTC.

This clone was seen more than once but under ten times. The chain recombines TRBV2 with TRBJ1-5; D remains unclear. Germline V gene sequence: CDR1 SNHLY, CDR2 FYNNEI. V lost 7 bases to trimming and J lost 3 bases, with 10 bases between them. The CDR3 runs to 13 residues. The CDR3 bases are TGTGCCAGCAAGCGGGCAGTCAATCAGCCCCAGCATTTT. This encodes CASKRAVNQPQHF.

V is TRBV4-1 and J is TRBJ2-3, with 9 nucleotides matching TRBD1. CDR1 MGHRA and CDR2 YSYEKL come from the germline V gene. Trimming cost V 0 bases and J 5 bases; bases outside gene matches: 3. There are 15 residues in the CDR3. CDR3 protein: CASSQETGGRDTQYF. The DNA of the CDR3 is TGCGCCAGCAGCCAAGAGACAGGGGGACGAGATACGCAGTATTTT.

The chain carries TRBV9 and TRBJ2-1; D unclear. The CDR3 consists of 15 residues. Germline CDR1 and CDR2: SGDLS and YYNGEE. Trimming took 0 bases from V and 0 from J, leaving 7 bases between them. This chain's CDR3 is CASSVEDFSYNEQFF. The CDR3 bases are TGTGCCAGCAGCGTAGAAGACTTCTCCTACAATGAGCAGTTCTTC.

This clone occurred once. The chain carries TRBV6-1 and TRBJ2-7, with D possibly being TRBD1 (5 bases). Germline loops: CDR1 MNHNS, CDR2 SASEGT. The CDR3 has 14 amino acids. V was shortened by 5 bases and J by 2 bases, with 13 bases between the two germline ends. The CDR3 DNA follows: TGTGCCAGCAGTTCTACAGGCTATACCTACGAGCAGTACTTC. This gives the protein CASSSTGYTYEQYF.

V gene TRBV28 combines with J gene TRBJ1-1, with 7 bases fitting TRBD1. The CDR3 covers 15 residues. The germline CDR1 and CDR2 sequences are MDHEN and SYDVKM. Losses at the gene ends were 5 bases for V and 0 bases for J; bases not matched to a gene: 6. CDR3 DNA sequence: TGTGCCAGCAGTGGGAAAGACAGGGTGAACACTGAAGCTTTCTTT. Protein: CASSGKDRVNTEAFF.

The chain links TRBV11-2 to TRBJ1-1, with D possibly being TRBD1 (6 bases). V lost 6 bases and J 7 bases, leaving 15 bases between the germline ends. The CDR3 consists of 13 residues. Germline loops: CDR1 SGHAT, CDR2 FQNNGV. CDR3 protein: CASRRPGQIEAFF. The CDR3 DNA follows: TGTGCCAGCAGACGTCCGGGACAAATTGAAGCTTTCTTT.

CDR3 sequence reads: CASSLWASGSNEQFF. The CDR3 DNA is TGTGCCAGCAGCTTGTGGGCTAGCGGGAGTAATGAGCAGTTCTTC. V gene TRBV5-4 combines with J gene TRBJ2-1; 10 bases match TRBD2. Trimming at V came to 1 base and at J to 7 bases, leaving 5 bases not matched to a gene. The CDR3 has 15 residues. CDR1 and CDR2 from the germline V gene are SGHNT and YYREEE (reference sequence).

CDR3 residues: CASSWQMETQYF. For the CDR3, the DNA is TGTGCCAGCAGCTGGCAGATGGAGACCCAGTACTTC. This chain uses TRBV5-6 with TRBJ2-5; unclear D gene. CDR1 and CDR2 from the germline V gene are SGHDT and YYEEEE. The CDR3 length is 12 residues. V was shortened by 3 bases and J by 5 bases, with 8 bases between the two germline ends.

V and J are TRBV7-8 and TRBJ1-2; no clear D gene. The CDR3 sequence is 12 residues long. Between the trimmed V and J ends, which lost 5 bases and 5 bases, there was a span of 9 bases. Germline CDR1 SGHVS, CDR2 FQNEAQ. The CDR3 DNA reads TGTGCCAGCAGCGGGCTGGGTTATGGCTACACCTTC. Protein sequence: CASSGLGYGYTF. Looking up the rest from reference TRBV7-8 and TRBJ1-2 gives the full variable domain: GAGVSQSPRYKVAKRGQDVALRCDPISGHVSLFWYQQALGQGPEFLTYFQNEAQLDKSGLPSDRFFAERPEGSVSTLKIQRTQQEDSAVYLCASSGLGYGYTFGSGTRLTVV.

V and J are TRBV19 and TRBJ2-5; 8 bases fit TRBD2. V shed 5 bases and J 4 bases; nucleotides not matched to a gene: 6. Germline assignment: CDR1 LNHDA and CDR2 SQIVND (reference sequence). The CDR3 contains 14 residues. In DNA form, the CDR3 reads TGTGCCAGTAGTCGGCAGCGGGAGTCAGAGACCCAGTACTTC. It specifies CASSRQRESETQYF.

The CDR3 loop reads CASSGSSEHEQFF. The CDR3 nucleotides read TGCGCCAGCAGCGGCTCTAGCGAGCATGAGCAGTTCTTC. The chain employs TRBV4-1 and TRBJ2-1; D is possibly TRBD2 (6 bases). The CDR3 is 13 residues long. CDR1 is MGHRA, CDR2 YSYEKL, per germline. V lost 5 bases and J lost 8, with 13 bases in between.

V is TRBV5-8 and J is TRBJ2-5; 10 nucleotides align to TRBD1. The CDR3 runs 13 residues. The J segment lost 4 bases and the V segment lost 5 bases, leaving 2 bases of the junction unmatched. CDR1 is SGHTS and CDR2 is YDEGEE in the germline V gene. In DNA form, the CDR3 reads TGTGCCAGCAGGCGGGACAGGGGAGAGACCCAGTACTTC. This encodes CASRRDRGETQYF.

V gene TRBV6-5 combines with J gene TRBJ1-5, with D possibly matching TRBD1 (6 bases). CDR3 length: 13 residues. V gave up 6 bases and J gave up 9 bases, with 15 bases separating them. Germline values: CDR1 MNHEY, CDR2 SVGAGI. CDR3 region: CASSPDRTPPQHF. As DNA, the CDR3 is TGTGCCAGCAGCCCCGACAGGACCCCGCCCCAGCATTTT.

This clone came up once. V usage is TRBV5-1 and J usage is TRBJ2-1; TRBD2 is a possible D gene (6 bases). Germline V gives CDR1 SGHRS, CDR2 YFSETQ. Trimming removed 3 bases at V and 2 bases at J, with 15 bases between. The CDR3 consists of 16 residues. As DNA, the CDR3 is TGCGCCAGCAGCTGGGCCGCGGGGCCCCCCTACAATGAGCAGTTCTTC. It translates to CASSWAAGPPYNEQFF.

The genes are TRBV5-1 and TRBJ1-5, with TRBD1 as a possible D gene (6 bases). The CDR3 runs to 14 residues. Germline CDR1 reads SGHRS; CDR2 reads YFSETQ. The ends were cut back, 5 bases at V and 2 bases at J, with 11 bases in the middle. The CDR3 loop is CASRAGEGNQPQHF. The CDR3 nucleotides are TGCGCCAGCAGAGCAGGGGAAGGCAATCAGCCCCAGCATTTT. The variable domain in full, completed from reference TRBV5-1 and TRBJ1-5, reads KAGVTQTPRYLIKTRGQQVTLSCSPISGHRSVSWYQQTPGQGLQFLFEYFSETQRNKGNFPGRFSGRQFSNSRSEMNVSTLELGDSALYLCASRAGEGNQPQHFGDGTRLSIL.

The chain couples TRBV18 to TRBJ2-7; TRBD1 might be the D (5 bases). V gave up 3 bases and J gave up 3 bases, with 6 bases separating them. The CDR3 has 12 amino acids. Germline CDR1 and CDR2: KGHSH and LQKENI. This CDR3 is CASSPDIYEQYF. The CDR3 nucleotides read TGTGCCAGCTCACCGGACATCTACGAGCAGTACTTC.

The chain joins TRBV6-5 to TRBJ1-1, with a weak D call TRBD1 (5 bases). CDR1 is MNHEY and CDR2 is SVGAGI in the germline V gene. The CDR3 runs 14 residues. Trimming left V 6 bases short and J 1 base short, with 12 bases between. This chain's CDR3 is CASRGGSENTEAFF. In DNA form, the CDR3 reads TGTGCCAGCAGGGGGGGTTCTGAGAACACTGAAGCTTTCTTT.

This clone has just one count. The conserved closing phenylalanine or tryptophan is absent in this CDR3, likely reflecting a read error. The CDR3 here is CASSPQGLYSNQPQHC. Written as DNA, the CDR3 is TGTGCCAGCTCACCACAGGGGCTGTATAGCAATCAGCCCCAGCATTGT. The chain has TRBV18 and TRBJ1-5; D may be TRBD1 (5 bases). The germline CDR1 and CDR2 sequences are KGHSH and LQKENI. V was cut by 1 base and J by 0 bases, with 10 bases left in between. The CDR3 totals 16 residues.

The V call is TRBV5-1, the J call TRBJ2-5; D perhaps matches TRBD2 (6 bases). The CDR3 sequence is 14 residues long. The V gene lost 7 bases and the J gene lost 9 bases, with 22 bases spanning the gap. The germline CDR1 and CDR2 sequences are SGHRS and YFSETQ. CDR3 residues: CASDRRDSLEAQYF. The CDR3 DNA is TGCGCCAGCGATCGCCGGGACTCCCTGGAGGCCCAGTACTTC.

The chain recombines TRBV10-3 with TRBJ2-2, with D possibly being TRBD1 (6 bases). Germline V gene sequence: CDR1 ENHRY, CDR2 SYGVKD. Trimming stripped 10 bases from V and 6 bases from J, with 12 bases between. This CDR3 comprises 12 residues. CDR3 in DNA: TGTGCCACCGCAGGGGTGGCCGGGGAGCTGTTTTTT. Residues: CATAGVAGELFF.

The chain has TRBV28 and TRBJ1-1, with D perhaps matching TRBD1 (5 bases). CDR3 length: 16 amino acids. CDR1 is MDHEN, CDR2 SYDVKM, per germline. V was clipped by 8 bases and J by 1 base, with 20 bases between them. CDR3 sequence reads: CASRSRGGTKNTEAFF. CDR3 nucleotides: TGTGCCAGCCGTTCCCGGGGGGGGACCAAGAACACTGAAGCTTTCTTT.

The chain uses TRBV7-2 and TRBJ2-7; 8 positions match TRBD2. In germline, CDR1 is SGHTA, CDR2 FQGNSA. This CDR3 spans 15 amino acids. The J segment lost 1 base and the V segment lost 1 base, leaving 3 bases of the junction unmatched. The CDR3 here is CASSLGGTRSYEQYF. The CDR3 region has the DNA TGTGCCAGCAGCTTAGGGGGGACTAGATCCTACGAGCAGTACTTC.

The count of this clone is one. The V and J genes are TRBV19 and TRBJ2-5; D gene unclear. Trimming pared 4 bases from V and 5 bases from J, leaving 11 bases between. Germline CDR1 reads LNHDA; CDR2 reads SQIVND (reference sequence). This CDR3 is built from 13 residues. CDR3 sequence: CASSRNSWETQYF. For the CDR3, the DNA is TGTGCCAGTAGTAGAAATAGCTGGGAGACCCAGTACTTC.

This chain uses TRBV30 with TRBJ1-4, with TRBD1 matching over 7 bases. This CDR3 region has 18 residues. With V trimmed by 3 bases and J by 0 bases, 13 bases remained unmatched. Germline CDR1 reads GTSNPN; CDR2 reads SVGIG (reference sequence). CDR3 loop: CAWRQWGQSTATNEKLFF. CDR3 DNA: TGTGCCTGGAGGCAATGGGGACAGTCAACTGCAACTAATGAAAAACTGTTTTTT.

The chain recombines TRBV25-1 with TRBJ2-7; D is perhaps TRBD1 (5 bases). Germline assignment: CDR1 MGHDK and CDR2 SYGVNS. V lost 4 bases and J lost 3, with 7 bases in between. CDR3 size: 12 residues. The CDR3 reads CASSADSYEQYF. CDR3 nucleotide sequence: TGTGCCAGCAGTGCAGACAGCTACGAGCAGTACTTC.

The chain carries TRBV5-4 and TRBJ2-7; 7 bases fit TRBD2. The CDR3 is 16 amino acids. Trimming at V came to 4 bases and at J to 3 bases, leaving 13 bases not matched to a gene. CDR1 SGHNT and CDR2 YYREEE come from the germline V gene (reference sequence). Written as DNA, the CDR3 is TGTGCCAGCAGCCACATGGGGCGGGGGAACCTCTACGAGCAGTACTTC. Its protein product is CASSHMGRGNLYEQYF.

The CDR3 region has the DNA TGTGCCAGCACCCTTTTACCCGGGACCTACGAGCAGTACTTC. This translates into CASTLLPGTYEQYF. The chain is built from TRBV28 and TRBJ2-7; a possible D gene is TRBD2 (5 bases). Germline V gene data show CDR1 as MDHEN and CDR2 as SYDVKM. This CDR3 region has 14 residues. Trimming removed 7 bases from V and 2 bases from J, with 15 bases in between.

The rearrangement links TRBV28 to TRBJ2-2; a possible D gene is TRBD1 (6 bases). Looked up from germline, CDR1 is MDHEN and CDR2 is SYDVKM. Trimming pared 3 bases from V and 2 bases from J, leaving 16 bases between. The CDR3 is 17 residues long. The CDR3 DNA sequence: TGTGCCAGCAGTTTGGAGTGGGGGCGGACCAACACCGGGGAGCTGTTTTTT. Amino acids: CASSLEWGRTNTGELFF.

The rearrangement links TRBV19 to TRBJ2-1, with D perhaps matching TRBD2 (6 bases). In germline, CDR1 is LNHDA, CDR2 SQIVND (reference sequence). V dropped 2 bases and J dropped 0 bases, with 8 bases sitting between them. This CDR3 contains 15 residues. The CDR3 DNA is TGTGCCAGTAGTATAATGGAGGGCTCCTACAATGAGCAGTTCTTC. Translated, it gives CASSIMEGSYNEQFF.